These 7 T cell receptor beta chains came from one sample sequenced in a study of cytomegalovirus exposure and HLA in healthy donors. With 60 Vbeta and 13 Jbeta primers, the PCR was carried out. Repertoires were generated with immunoSEQ multiplex PCR, while TCRdb's copy carries only in-frame clones and drops some. The sample gives some 54,000 clones, approximately 80% of which show up once; 6% is in the top ten. Material for sequencing was PBMCs. All receptors derive from a male donor in good health and CMV-seronegative.

The chain has TRBV30 and TRBJ2-7; 7 bases fit TRBD1. The V and J ends lost 2 bases and 4 bases, in that order; junction bases with no gene match: 8. The length of the CDR3 is 14 residues. Per germline, CDR1 GTSNPN and CDR2 SVGIG (reference sequence). The CDR3 sequence: CAWSTTGTEYEQYF. The DNA of the CDR3 is TGTGCCTGGAGTACGACCGGGACAGAATACGAGCAGTACTTC.

This clone was detected a few times. The gene calls are TRBV7-9 and TRBJ2-5; 10 bases match TRBD2. Germline CDR1 SEHNR, CDR2 FQNEAQ (reference sequence). The CDR3 contains 17 residues. V trimming: 3 bases; J trimming: 3 bases; junction bases outside the gene matches: 10. DNA for the CDR3: TGTGCCAGCAGCTTTTTAACCGGGACTAGCGAGGAAGAGACCCAGTACTTC. Its protein is CASSFLTGTSEEETQYF.

This rearrangement joins TRBV2 to TRBJ2-1; 9 positions agree with TRBD1. The CDR3 has 14 amino acids. Trimming took 6 bases from V and 8 from J; bases not matched to a gene: 8. CDR1 is SNHLY, CDR2 FYNNEI, per germline. The CDR3 here is CASRYGTGFDEQFF. The CDR3 nucleotides are TGTGCCAGCAGATACGGGACAGGGTTCGATGAGCAGTTCTTC. The entire variable domain, with the rest obtained from reference TRBV2 and TRBJ2-1, is as follows: EPEVTQTPSHQVTQMGQEVILRCVPISNHLYFYWYRQILGQKVEFLVSFYNNEISEKSEIFDDQFSVERPDGSNFTLKIRSTKLEDSAMYFCASRYGTGFDEQFFGPGTRLTVL.

The CDR3 loop reads CASSPGQGFNEKLFF. The CDR3 nucleotides read TGTGCCAGCTCACCCGGACAGGGTTTTAATGAAAAACTGTTTTTT. The chain couples TRBV18 to TRBJ1-4; TRBD1 matches 8 bases. Germline CDR1 KGHSH, CDR2 LQKENI. The CDR3 has 15 residues. V lost 3 bases and J lost 4; bases outside the gene matches: 4.

V usage is TRBV30 and J usage is TRBJ2-4, with D tentatively TRBD1 (6 bases). Looked up from germline, CDR1 is GTSNPN and CDR2 is SVGIG (reference sequence). The CDR3 has 13 residues. Trimming removed 3 bases from V and 9 bases from J, with 15 bases in between. This CDR3 is CAWSPTGFSIQYF. The CDR3 DNA follows: TGTGCCTGGAGCCCAACAGGGTTCAGCATTCAGTACTTC. Full variable domain (missing parts from reference TRBV30 and TRBJ2-4): SQTIHQWPATLVQPVGSPLSLECTVEGTSNPNLYWYRQAAGRGLQLLFYSVGIGQISSEVPQNLSASRPQDRQFILSSKKLLLSDSGFYLCAWSPTGFSIQYFGAGTRLSVL.

CDR3 sequence reads: CASSRNGQGSSYEQYF. The CDR3 DNA reads TGTGCCAGCAGCCGGAACGGACAGGGGTCTTCCTACGAGCAGTACTTC. The chain has TRBV7-2 and TRBJ2-5; 9 nucleotides align to TRBD1. The J call may be faulty, since TRBJ2-7 better matches the DNA end. The germline V gene encodes CDR1 SGHTA and CDR2 FQGNSA. The CDR3 totals 16 residues.

The chain is built from TRBV13 and TRBJ2-3, with D maybe TRBD1 (5 bases). Deletions cut 4 bases from V and 0 bases from J, with 11 bases between. CDR3 size: 15 residues. Germline-derived CDR1 and CDR2 are PRHDT and FYEKMQ (reference sequence). CDR3 nucleotides: TGTGCCAGCAGCTCGAGACAGTCTAGCACAGATACGCAGTATTTT. Translation gives CASSSRQSSTDTQYF.